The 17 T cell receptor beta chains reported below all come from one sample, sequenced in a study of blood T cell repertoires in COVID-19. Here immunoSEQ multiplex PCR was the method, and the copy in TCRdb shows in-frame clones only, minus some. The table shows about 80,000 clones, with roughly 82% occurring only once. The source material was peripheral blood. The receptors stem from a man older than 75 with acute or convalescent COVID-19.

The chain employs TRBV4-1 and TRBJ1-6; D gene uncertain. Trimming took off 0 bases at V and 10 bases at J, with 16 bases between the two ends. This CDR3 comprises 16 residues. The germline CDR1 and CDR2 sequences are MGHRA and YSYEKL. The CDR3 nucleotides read TGCGCCAGCAGCCAAGACCCACGGCTCCCGAGGTCACCCCTCCACTTT. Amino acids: CASSQDPRLPRSPLHF.

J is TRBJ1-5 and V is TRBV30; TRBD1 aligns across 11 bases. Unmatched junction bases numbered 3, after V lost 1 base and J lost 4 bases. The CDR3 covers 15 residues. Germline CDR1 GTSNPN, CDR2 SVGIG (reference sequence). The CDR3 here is CAWSADRGPNQPQHF. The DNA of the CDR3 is TGTGCCTGGAGTGCGGACAGGGGGCCAAATCAGCCCCAGCATTTT.

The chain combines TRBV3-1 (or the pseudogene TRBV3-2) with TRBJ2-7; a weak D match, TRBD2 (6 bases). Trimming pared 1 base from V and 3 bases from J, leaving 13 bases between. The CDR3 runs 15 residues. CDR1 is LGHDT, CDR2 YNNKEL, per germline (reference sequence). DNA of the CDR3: TGTGCCAGCAGCCAAGTCGCGGGACGGAGCTACGAGCAGTACTTC. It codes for CASSQVAGRSYEQYF.

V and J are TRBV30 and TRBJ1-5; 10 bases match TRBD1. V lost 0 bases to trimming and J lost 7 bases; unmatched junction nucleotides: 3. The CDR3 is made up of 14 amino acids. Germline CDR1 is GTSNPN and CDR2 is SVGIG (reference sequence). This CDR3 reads CAWSVGTGDQPQHF. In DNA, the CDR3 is TGTGCCTGGAGTGTCGGGACAGGGGACCAGCCCCAGCATTTT.

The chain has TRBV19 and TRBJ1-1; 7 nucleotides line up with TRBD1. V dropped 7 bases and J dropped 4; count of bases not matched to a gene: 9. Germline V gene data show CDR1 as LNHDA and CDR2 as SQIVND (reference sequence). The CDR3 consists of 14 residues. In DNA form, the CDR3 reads TGTGCCAGTATTGAGGGGGCCCAGGGCACTGAAGCTTTCTTT. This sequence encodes CASIEGAQGTEAFF.

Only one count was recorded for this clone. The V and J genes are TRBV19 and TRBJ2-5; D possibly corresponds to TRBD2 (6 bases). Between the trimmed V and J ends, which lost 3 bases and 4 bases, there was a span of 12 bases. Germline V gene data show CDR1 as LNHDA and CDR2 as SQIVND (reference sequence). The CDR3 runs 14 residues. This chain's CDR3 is CASSMDRGTETQYF. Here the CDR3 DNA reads TGTGCCAGTAGTATGGACCGGGGGACAGAGACCCAGTACTTC. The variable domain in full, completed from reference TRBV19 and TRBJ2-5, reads DGGITQSPKYLFRKEGQNVTLSCEQNLNHDAMYWYRQDPGQGLRLIYYSQIVNDFQKGDIAEGYSVSREKKESFPLTVTSAQKNPTAFYLCASSMDRGTETQYFGPGTRLLVL.

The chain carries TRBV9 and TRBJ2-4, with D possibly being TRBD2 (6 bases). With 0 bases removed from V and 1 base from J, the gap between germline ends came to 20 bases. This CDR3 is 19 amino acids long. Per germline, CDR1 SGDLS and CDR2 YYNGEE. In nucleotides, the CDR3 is TGTGCCAGCAGCGTAGACGCGGGGTATGGGGCCTCGGCCAAAAACATTCAGTACTTC. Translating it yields CASSVDAGYGASAKNIQYF.

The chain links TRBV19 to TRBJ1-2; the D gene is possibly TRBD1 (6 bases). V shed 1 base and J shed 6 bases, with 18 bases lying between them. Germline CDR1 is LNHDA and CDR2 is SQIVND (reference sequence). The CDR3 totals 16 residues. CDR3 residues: CASSIGQGLETHGYTF. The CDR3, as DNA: TGTGCCAGTAGTATAGGCCAGGGGCTGGAGACTCATGGCTACACCTTC. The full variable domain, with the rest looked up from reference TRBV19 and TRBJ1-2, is DGGITQSPKYLFRKEGQNVTLSCEQNLNHDAMYWYRQDPGQGLRLIYYSQIVNDFQKGDIAEGYSVSREKKESFPLTVTSAQKNPTAFYLCASSIGQGLETHGYTFGSGTRLTVV.

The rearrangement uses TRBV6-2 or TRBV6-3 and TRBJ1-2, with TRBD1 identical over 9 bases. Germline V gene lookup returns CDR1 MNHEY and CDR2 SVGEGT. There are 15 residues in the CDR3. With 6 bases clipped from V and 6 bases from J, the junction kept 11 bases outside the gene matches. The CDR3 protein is CASSAQNRGLNGYTF. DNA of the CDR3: TGTGCCAGCAGCGCACAAAACAGGGGGCTAAATGGCTACACCTTC.

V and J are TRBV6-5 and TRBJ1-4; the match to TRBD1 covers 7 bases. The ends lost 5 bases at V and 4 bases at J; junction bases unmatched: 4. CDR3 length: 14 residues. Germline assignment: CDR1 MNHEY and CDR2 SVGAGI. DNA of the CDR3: TGTGCCAGCAGTCACACAGGGGATAATGAAAAACTGTTTTTT. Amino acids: CASSHTGDNEKLFF.

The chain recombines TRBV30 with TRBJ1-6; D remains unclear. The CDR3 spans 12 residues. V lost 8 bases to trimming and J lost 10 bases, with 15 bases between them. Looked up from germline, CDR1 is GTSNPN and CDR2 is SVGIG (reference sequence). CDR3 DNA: TGTGCCGTCTCTGGGAGGTTCTCACCCCTCCACTTT. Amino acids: CAVSGRFSPLHF.

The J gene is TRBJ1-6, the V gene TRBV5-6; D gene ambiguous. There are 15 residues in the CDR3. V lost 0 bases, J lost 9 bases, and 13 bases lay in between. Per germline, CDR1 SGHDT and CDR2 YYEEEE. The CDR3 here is CASSLDRGSGSPLHF. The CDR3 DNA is TGTGCCAGCAGCTTGGACCGAGGCTCCGGTTCACCCCTCCACTTT. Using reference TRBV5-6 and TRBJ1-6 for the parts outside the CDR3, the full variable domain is DAGVTQSPTHLIKTRGQQVTLRCSPKSGHDTVSWYQQALGQGPQFIFQYYEEEERQRGNFPDRFSGHQFPNYSSELNVNALLLGDSALYLCASSLDRGSGSPLHFGNGTRLTVT.

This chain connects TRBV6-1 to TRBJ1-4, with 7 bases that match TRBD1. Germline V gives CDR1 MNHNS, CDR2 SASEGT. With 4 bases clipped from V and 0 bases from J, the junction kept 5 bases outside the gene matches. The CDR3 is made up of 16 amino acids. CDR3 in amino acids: CASSAARGSTNEKLFF. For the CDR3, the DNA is TGTGCCAGCAGTGCCGCCAGGGGGTCAACTAATGAAAAACTGTTTTTT.

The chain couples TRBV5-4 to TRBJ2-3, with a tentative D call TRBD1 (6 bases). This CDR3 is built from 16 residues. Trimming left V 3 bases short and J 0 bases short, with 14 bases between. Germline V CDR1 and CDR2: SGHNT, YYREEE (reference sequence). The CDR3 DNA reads TGTGCCAGCAGCTGGGGGTTGGGGGCTAGCACAGATACGCAGTATTTT. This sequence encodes CASSWGLGASTDTQYF.

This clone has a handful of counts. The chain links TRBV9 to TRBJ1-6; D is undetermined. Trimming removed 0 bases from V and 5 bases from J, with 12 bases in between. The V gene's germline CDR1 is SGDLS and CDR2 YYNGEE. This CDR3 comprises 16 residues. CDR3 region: CASSVGAWQDNSPLHF. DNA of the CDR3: TGTGCCAGCAGCGTAGGGGCTTGGCAGGATAATTCACCCCTCCACTTT.

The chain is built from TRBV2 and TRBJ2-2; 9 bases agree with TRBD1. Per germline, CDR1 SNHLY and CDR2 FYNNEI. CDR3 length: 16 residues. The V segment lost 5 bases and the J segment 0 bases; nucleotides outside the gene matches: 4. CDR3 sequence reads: CASSRQGVANTGELFF. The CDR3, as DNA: TGTGCCAGCAGTCGACAGGGGGTGGCGAACACCGGGGAGCTGTTTTTT.

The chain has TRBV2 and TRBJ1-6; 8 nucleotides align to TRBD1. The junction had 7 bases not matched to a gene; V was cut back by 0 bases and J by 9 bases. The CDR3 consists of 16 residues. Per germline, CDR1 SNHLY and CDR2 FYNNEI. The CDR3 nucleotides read TGTGCCAGCAGTGAAGCGGCGGCAGGGGGCTTTTCACCCCTCCACTTT. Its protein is CASSEAAAGGFSPLHF.